The rows below give T cell receptor beta chains drawn from one sample of a study of blood T cell repertoires in COVID-19. Assay: immunoSEQ multiplex PCR; the TCRdb copy retains only in-frame clones and omits some. The sample holds approximately 110,000 clones, around 89% seen once. What was sequenced was peripheral blood. Source of these receptors: a woman of 80 years or more with acute or convalescent COVID-19. The CDR3 runs from the conserved cysteine through the conserved F or W. A D gene is named only where the DNA matches it firmly. Some rows mark clone size as missing; the rest say once, few, many or name a class of expanded clone.

clone size	V gene	J gene	D gene	CDR3 protein	CDR3 DNA
NA	TRBV6-2/TRBV6-3	TRBJ1-6	NA	CASSSRVGNTESSYNSPLHF	TGTGCCAGCAGTTCCAGGGTCGGTAACACGGAGAGCTCCTATAATTCACCCCTCCACTTT
NA	TRBV5-1	TRBJ1-4	NA	CASSLDPGREKLFF	TGCGCCAGCAGCTTGGATCCAGGCCGGGAAAAACTGTTTTTT
NA	TRBV4-1	TRBJ2-2	TRBD2	CASSLLAGIGELFF	TGCGCCAGCAGCCTTCTAGCGGGGATCGGGGAGCTGTTTTTT
NA	TRBV6-6	TRBJ1-2	TRBD1	CASSSPTGGYTF	TGTGCCAGCAGTTCACCGACAGGGGGCTACACCTTC
NA	TRBV3-1/TRBV3-2	TRBJ1-2	NA	CASSHGHSGDYGYTF	TGTGCCAGCAGCCACGGGCACTCAGGGGACTATGGCTACACCTTC
NA	TRBV6-5	TRBJ2-3	NA	CASSTPGGSTDTQYF	TGTGCCAGCAGTACCCCCGGGGGAAGCACAGATACGCAGTATTTT
NA	TRBV19	TRBJ1-1	TRBD1	CASRSGTGSNTEAFF	TGTGCCAGTAGATCGGGGACAGGGTCGAACACTGAAGCTTTCTTT
NA	TRBV5-5	TRBJ2-5	TRBD2	CASTLRTRQETQYF	TGTGCCAGCACCCTACGGACTAGACAAGAGACCCAGTACTTC
NA	TRBV5-1	TRBJ2-7	TRBD1	CASSLEGDRDEQYF	TGCGCCAGCAGCTTGGAGGGAGACAGGGACGAGCAGTACTTC
NA	TRBV28	TRBJ2-7	NA	CASSSPGALRSHEQYF	TGTGCCAGCAGCTCCCCAGGGGCCCTTCGCTCCCACGAGCAGTACTTC
NA	TRBV14	TRBJ1-2	TRBD1	CASSRTRTGKANYGYTF	TGTGCCAGCAGCCGCACTCGGACAGGGAAAGCAAACTATGGCTACACCTTC
NA	TRBV10-3	TRBJ1-6	TRBD1	CAIRQTGTGASSLHF	TGTGCCATCCGGCAGACCGGGACAGGGGCTTCGTCCCTCCACTTT
NA	TRBV29-1	TRBJ2-3	NA	CSVEGDFTDTQYF	TGCAGCGTTGAAGGGGACTTCACAGATACGCAGTATTTT
NA	TRBV2	TRBJ1-4	NA	CASSEGGVGAVEKLFF	TGTGCCAGCAGTGAAGGAGGCGTGGGGGCTGTTGAAAAACTGTTTTTT
NA	TRBV24-1	TRBJ2-1	NA	CATSTGNEQFF	TGTGCCACCAGTACGGGTAATGAGCAGTTCTTC
NA	TRBV5-6	TRBJ2-1	TRBD1	CASSPSPGQRQFF	TGTGCCAGCAGCCCTTCGCCGGGACAGAGGCAGTTCTTC
NA	TRBV5-6	TRBJ2-1	NA	CASSLDINEQFF	TGTGCCAGCAGCTTGGACATCAATGAGCAGTTCTTC
NA	TRBV7-8	TRBJ2-5	TRBD1	CASSLTDRGKETQYF	TGTGCCAGCAGCTTGACGGACAGGGGGAAAGAGACCCAGTACTTC
NA	TRBV2	TRBJ2-7	TRBD1	CASNPLGTGNEQYF	TGTGCCAGCAACCCGCTCGGGACAGGGAACGAGCAGTACTTC
NA	TRBV19	TRBJ2-3	TRBD1	CASSTRTGGSTDTQYF	TGTGCCAGTAGTACCCGGACAGGGGGGAGCACAGATACGCAGTATTTT
NA	TRBV7-2	TRBJ1-2	NA	CASSLALSGQGRGYTF	TGTGCCAGCAGCTTAGCGCTGTCTGGGCAGGGTAGGGGCTACACCTTC
NA	TRBV15	TRBJ2-1	NA	CATSRDDTYNEQFF	TGTGCCACCAGCAGAGACGACACGTACAATGAGCAGTTCTTC
NA	TRBV28	TRBJ2-7	NA	CASSAGSTDYEQYF	TGTGCCAGCAGTGCCGGAAGCACAGACTACGAGCAGTACTTC
NA	TRBV5-4	TRBJ2-6	NA	CASSLGQGMANVLTF	TGTGCCAGCAGCTTGGGCCAGGGGATGGCCAACGTCCTGACTTTC
NA	TRBV7-9	TRBJ2-7	TRBD1	CASSLGGGTGVHEQYF	TGTGCCAGCAGCTTAGGGGGCGGGACAGGGGTCCACGAGCAGTACTTC
NA	TRBV6-5	TRBJ1-2	NA	CASSSTGGVGYTF	TGTGCCAGCAGTTCGACAGGTGGGGTCGGCTACACCTTC
NA	TRBV18	TRBJ1-3	TRBD1	CASSPRTGTGNTIYF	TGTGCCAGCTCACCCAGGACAGGGACCGGAAACACCATATATTTT
NA	TRBV7-2	TRBJ2-4	NA	CASSGNQGGKNIQYF	TGTGCCAGCAGCGGCAACCAGGGGGGCAAAAACATTCAGTACTTC
NA	TRBV7-2	TRBJ1-5	NA	CASSPSGGGQPQHF	TGTGCCAGCAGCCCGAGCGGGGGGGGACAGCCCCAGCATTTT
NA	TRBV6-5	TRBJ2-7	TRBD2	CASSYGSGGVDEQYF	TGTGCCAGCAGTTACGGTAGCGGGGGGGTCGACGAGCAGTACTTC
NA	TRBV7-2	TRBJ2-3	TRBD1	CASSFTTGSTDTQYF	TGTGCCAGCAGCTTCACGACAGGGTCCACAGATACGCAGTATTTT
NA	TRBV6-6	TRBJ2-7	NA	CASGQGVHEQYF	TGTGCCAGCGGGCAAGGGGTCCACGAGCAGTACTTC
NA	TRBV2	TRBJ2-5	NA	CASKLSGVNQETQYF	TGTGCCAGCAAGCTCTCCGGAGTGAATCAAGAGACCCAGTACTTC
NA	TRBV5-4	TRBJ1-3	NA	CASSPDYGNTIYF	TGTGCCAGCAGCCCGGACTATGGAAACACCATATATTTT
NA	TRBV24-1	TRBJ2-5	NA	CATSSGDRTQYF	TGTGCCACCAGTTCGGGAGATCGGACCCAGTACTTC
once	TRBV7-9	TRBJ1-4	NA	CASSVYRATNEKLFF	TGTGCCAGCAGTGTATACCGGGCAACTAATGAAAAACTGTTTTTT
NA	TRBV30	TRBJ1-3	NA	CAWKQSGSGNTIYF	TGTGCCTGGAAACAGTCAGGGTCTGGAAACACCATATATTTT
NA	TRBV6-5	TRBJ1-6	NA	CASSYLQGPGNSPLHF	TGTGCCAGCAGTTACCTACAGGGCCCGGGCAATTCACCCCTCCACTTT
NA	TRBV27	TRBJ2-1	NA	CASSPAQGYNEQFF	TGTGCCAGCAGTCCAGCCCAGGGATACAATGAGCAGTTCTTC
NA	TRBV7-6	TRBJ2-2	TRBD2	CASSLGPLQKVSGVNTGELFF	TGTGCCAGCAGCTTAGGGCCCCTTCAGAAGGTAAGCGGGGTGAACACCGGGGAGCTGTTTTTT
NA	TRBV12-3/TRBV12-4	TRBJ1-1	NA	CASRVTGRTEAFF	TGTGCCAGCAGGGTTACAGGGCGCACTGAAGCTTTCTTT
NA	TRBV25-1	TRBJ1-1	NA	CASSTQGLEAFF	TGTGCCAGCAGTACCCAGGGACTTGAAGCTTTCTTT
once	TRBV3-1/TRBV3-2	TRBJ1-3	NA	CASSQDLVRGSGNTIYF	TGTGCCAGCAGCCAAGATCTCGTCCGGGGCTCTGGAAACACCATATATTTT
once	TRBV6-5	TRBJ1-2	NA	CSADSDTIYGYTF	TGTTCAGCGGACAGTGACACTATCTATGGCTACACCTTC
NA	TRBV7-9	TRBJ2-4	NA	CASSPSLRGTIQYF	TGTGCCAGCAGCCCTTCACTGCGGGGAACCATTCAGTACTTC
NA	TRBV6-4	TRBJ2-3	TRBD1	CASSAQPGQGADTQYF	TGTGCCAGCAGTGCCCAACCGGGACAGGGGGCAGATACGCAGTATTTT
NA	TRBV10-1	TRBJ1-3	NA	CASSEWSSGNTIYF	TGCGCCAGCAGTGAGTGGAGCTCTGGAAACACCATATATTTT
NA	TRBV7-2	TRBJ1-4	NA	CASSRGGTTNEKLFF	TGTGCCAGCAGCCGGGGGGGGACGACGAATGAAAAACTGTTTTTT
few	TRBV5-4	TRBJ2-7	TRBD1	CASSLAGQGSYEQYF	TGTGCCAGCAGCTTGGCGGGACAGGGGTCCTACGAGCAGTACTTC
NA	TRBV6-5	TRBJ2-3	TRBD1	CASLPGQAGDTQYF	TGTGCCAGCCTTCCGGGACAGGCGGGAGATACGCAGTATTTT
NA	TRBV4-2	TRBJ1-6	NA	CASSQGQDSSSYNSPLHF	TGTGCCAGCAGCCAAGGACAGGACTCGAGCTCCTATAATTCACCCCTCCACTTT